This is a list of T cell receptor beta chains from one sample in a study of T cells in Graves' hyperthyroidism and ophthalmopathy. TCRdb reprocessed the multiplex PCR reads via MiXCR and lists one record per CDR3 protein. Of approximately 870,000 distinct CDR3 sequences in the sample, approximately 40% were seen once. What was sequenced was blood. These receptors came from a man aged 18 to 30 with Graves' hyperthyroidism. The CDR3 runs from the conserved cysteine through the conserved F or W. The order of the fields is J gene, V gene, clone size, D gene, CDR3 protein, CDR3 DNA. The D gene is left open where the match is weak. Clone size is given for some rows only: seen once, a few or many times, or a class if the clone is expanded.

J gene: TRBJ1-2
V gene: TRBV2
clone size: -
D gene: TRBD1
CDR3 protein: CASSLLPGQGTPKNYGYTF
CDR3 DNA: TGTGCCAGCAGCCTCCTTCCTGGACAGGGGACGCCCAAAAACTATGGCTACACCTTC

J gene: TRBJ1-2
V gene: TRBV7-9
clone size: -
D gene: TRBD1
CDR3 protein: CASSWEGTELYGYTF
CDR3 DNA: TGTGCCAGCAGCTGGGAAGGGACAGAACTTTATGGCTACACCTTC

J gene: TRBJ2-7
V gene: TRBV6-5
clone size: -
D gene: -
CDR3 protein: CASSRSTEILSYEQYF
CDR3 DNA: TGTGCCAGCAGCCGATCCACCGAGATCCTCTCCTACGAGCAGTACTTC

J gene: TRBJ2-7
V gene: TRBV7-9
clone size: -
D gene: -
CDR3 protein: CASSDNPYEQYF
CDR3 DNA: TGTGCCAGCAGCGACAACCCCTACGAGCAGTACTTC

J gene: TRBJ1-3
V gene: TRBV15
clone size: few
D gene: -
CDR3 protein: CATSSAAISGNTIYF
CDR3 DNA: TGTGCCACCAGCAGTGCAGCAATATCTGGAAACACCATATATTTT

J gene: TRBJ2-5
V gene: TRBV25-1
clone size: many
D gene: -
CDR3 protein: CASSDPPPETQYF
CDR3 DNA: TGTGCCAGCAGTGATCCACCCCCGGAGACCCAGTACTTC

J gene: TRBJ2-7
V gene: TRBV7-2
clone size: few
D gene: TRBD1
CDR3 protein: CASRLRDREAEQYF
CDR3 DNA: TGTGCCAGCAGGCTCCGGGACAGGGAAGCCGAGCAGTACTTC

J gene: TRBJ1-2
V gene: TRBV19
clone size: few
D gene: TRBD1
CDR3 protein: CASSPLILRQGSQYGYTF
CDR3 DNA: TGTGCCAGTAGTCCCCTAATATTACGACAGGGCTCTCAGTATGGCTACACCTTC

J gene: TRBJ2-5
V gene: TRBV3-1
clone size: few
D gene: TRBD1
CDR3 protein: CASRTRTGEGTQYF
CDR3 DNA: TGTGCCAGCCGAACCAGGACAGGCGAAGGGACCCAGTACTTC

J gene: TRBJ2-5
V gene: TRBV20-1
clone size: few
D gene: -
CDR3 protein: CSARRSGPLVQETQYF
CDR3 DNA: TGCAGTGCTAGGAGGAGCGGACCTCTAGTCCAAGAGACCCAGTACTTC

J gene: TRBJ1-5
V gene: TRBV19
clone size: -
D gene: TRBD1
CDR3 protein: CASRETVNSGGPQHF
CDR3 DNA: TGTGCCAGTAGGGAGACAGTGAATTCAGGGGGGCCCCAGCATTTT

J gene: TRBJ2-7
V gene: TRBV2
clone size: -
D gene: TRBD1
CDR3 protein: CASRGTGARNEQYF
CDR3 DNA: TGTGCCAGCAGGGGGACAGGGGCCAGGAACGAGCAGTACTTC

J gene: TRBJ1-1
V gene: TRBV20-1
clone size: -
D gene: -
CDR3 protein: CSPTKPPGQLNTEAFF
CDR3 DNA: TGCAGTCCAACAAAACCCCCTGGACAACTGAACACTGAAGCTTTCTTT

J gene: TRBJ2-7
V gene: TRBV29-1
clone size: many
D gene: TRBD2
CDR3 protein: CSAGQREGLHEQYF
CDR3 DNA: TGCAGCGCCGGTCAGCGGGAGGGCCTCCACGAGCAGTACTTC

J gene: TRBJ2-7
V gene: TRBV6-6
clone size: few
D gene: -
CDR3 protein: CPGSYEQYF
CDR3 DNA: TGCCCCGGCTCCTACGAGCAGTACTTC

J gene: TRBJ1-5
V gene: TRBV5-1
clone size: -
D gene: -
CDR3 protein: CASSPLPDSQAANQPQHF
CDR3 DNA: TGCGCCAGCAGCCCACTCCCGGACAGTCAGGCCGCCAATCAGCCCCAGCATTTT

J gene: TRBJ1-1
V gene: TRBV7-9
clone size: few
D gene: -
CDR3 protein: CASSTGSAEAFF
CDR3 DNA: TGTGCCAGCAGCACCGGGTCGGCTGAAGCTTTCTTT

J gene: TRBJ1-5
V gene: TRBV28
clone size: -
D gene: -
CDR3 protein: CASSSGSESNQPQHF
CDR3 DNA: TGTGCCAGCAGTTCAGGTTCAGAAAGCAATCAGCCCCAGCATTTT

J gene: TRBJ1-1
V gene: TRBV4-1
clone size: -
D gene: -
CDR3 protein: CASSQEDWTSLGAFF
CDR3 DNA: TGCGCCAGCAGCCAAGAGGATTGGACGTCGTTGGGGGCTTTCTTT

J gene: TRBJ2-7
V gene: TRBV20-1
clone size: -
D gene: -
CDR3 protein: CSAYNSVTHEQYF
CDR3 DNA: TGCAGTGCTTACAACAGCGTGACCCACGAGCAGTACTTC

J gene: TRBJ1-4
V gene: TRBV19
clone size: few
D gene: -
CDR3 protein: CANEKSATNEKLFF
CDR3 DNA: TGTGCAAACGAAAAGAGTGCAACTAATGAAAAACTGTTTTTT

J gene: TRBJ2-2
V gene: TRBV7-8
clone size: -
D gene: -
CDR3 protein: CASSLGLRNTGELFF
CDR3 DNA: TGTGCCAGCAGCTTGGGACTCCGGAACACCGGGGAGCTGTTTTTT

J gene: TRBJ2-5
V gene: TRBV2
clone size: -
D gene: TRBD2
CDR3 protein: CATTSGGAMETQYF
CDR3 DNA: TGTGCCACGACTAGCGGGGGGGCTATGGAGACCCAGTACTTC

J gene: TRBJ1-1
V gene: TRBV20-1
clone size: -
D gene: -
CDR3 protein: CSASNPSRSWNTEAFF
CDR3 DNA: TGCAGTGCCAGTAACCCATCCAGAAGCTGGAACACTGAAGCTTTCTTT

J gene: TRBJ1-3
V gene: TRBV7-8
clone size: few
D gene: -
CDR3 protein: CASSKWPGGNTIYF
CDR3 DNA: TGTGCCAGCAGCAAATGGCCAGGAGGAAACACCATATATTTT

J gene: TRBJ1-2
V gene: TRBV29-1
clone size: -
D gene: -
CDR3 protein: CSVEWNTF
CDR3 DNA: TGCAGCGTTGAGTGGAACACCTTC

J gene: TRBJ1-1
V gene: TRBV20-1
clone size: -
D gene: -
CDR3 protein: CSARDWASRRTEAFF
CDR3 DNA: TGCAGTGCTAGAGATTGGGCCTCTAGAAGGACTGAAGCTTTCTTT

J gene: TRBJ1-1
V gene: TRBV10-3
clone size: -
D gene: -
CDR3 protein: CAISGRTRRPEAFF
CDR3 DNA: TGTGCCATCAGTGGTCGGACCAGGCGACCTGAAGCTTTCTTT

J gene: TRBJ1-4
V gene: TRBV6-1
clone size: once
D gene: -
CDR3 protein: CASMKRPDEKLFF
CDR3 DNA: TGTGCCAGCATGAAACGGCCTGATGAAAAACTGTTTTTT

J gene: TRBJ1-4
V gene: TRBV7-9
clone size: -
D gene: TRBD1
CDR3 protein: CASTRDRGIGTNEKLFF
CDR3 DNA: TGTGCCAGCACCCGGGACAGGGGGATTGGAACTAATGAAAAACTGTTTTTT

J gene: TRBJ2-6
V gene: TRBV29-1
clone size: -
D gene: -
CDR3 protein: CSVVSDLAGANVLTF
CDR3 DNA: TGCAGCGTTGTGTCGGATCTCGCGGGGGCCAACGTCCTGACTTTC

J gene: TRBJ2-2
V gene: TRBV7-7
clone size: -
D gene: TRBD2
CDR3 protein: CASSPGGGDTYTGELFF
CDR3 DNA: TGTGCTAGCAGCCCGGGGGGGGGGGACACCTACACCGGGGAGCTGTTTTTT

J gene: TRBJ2-7
V gene: TRBV9
clone size: few
D gene: TRBD1
CDR3 protein: CASSVAAGGYEQYF
CDR3 DNA: TGTGCCAGCAGCGTAGCGGCAGGGGGCTACGAGCAGTACTTC

J gene: TRBJ1-1
V gene: TRBV9
clone size: -
D gene: -
CDR3 protein: CASSARTGGGAFF
CDR3 DNA: TGTGCCAGCAGCGCCCGGACTGGAGGAGGAGCTTTCTTT

J gene: TRBJ2-6
V gene: TRBV29-1
clone size: few
D gene: -
CDR3 protein: CSVAGLSGANVLTF
CDR3 DNA: TGCAGCGTTGCGGGTCTCTCTGGGGCCAACGTCCTGACTTTC

J gene: TRBJ2-7
V gene: TRBV19
clone size: -
D gene: TRBD1
CDR3 protein: CATRLAGTGGVEQYF
CDR3 DNA: TGTGCCACCAGGTTAGCCGGGACAGGGGGCGTCGAGCAGTACTTC

J gene: TRBJ2-5
V gene: TRBV2
clone size: many
D gene: -
CDR3 protein: CASSTRWETQYF
CDR3 DNA: TGTGCCAGCAGTACTAGGTGGGAGACCCAGTACTTC

J gene: TRBJ1-5
V gene: TRBV10-3
clone size: -
D gene: -
CDR3 protein: CASSPLRGQPQHF
CDR3 DNA: TGTGCCAGCTCACCACTAAGGGGACAGCCCCAGCATTTT

J gene: TRBJ1-1
V gene: TRBV2
clone size: many
D gene: -
CDR3 protein: CASSKQLMNTEAFF
CDR3 DNA: TGTGCCAGCAGTAAACAGCTCATGAACACTGAAGCTTTCTTT

J gene: TRBJ1-3
V gene: TRBV5-6
clone size: -
D gene: TRBD1
CDR3 protein: CASSLEGAPSGNTIYF
CDR3 DNA: TGTGCCAGCAGCTTGGAGGGGGCCCCCTCTGGAAACACCATATATTTT

J gene: TRBJ1-2
V gene: TRBV20-1
clone size: -
D gene: TRBD1
CDR3 protein: CSAQDPGQGFNYGYTF
CDR3 DNA: TGCAGTGCCCAGGATCCGGGACAGGGGTTTAACTATGGCTACACCTTC

J gene: TRBJ2-6
V gene: TRBV3-1
clone size: -
D gene: TRBD1
CDR3 protein: CASSSRTGDYSGANVLTF
CDR3 DNA: TGTGCCAGCAGCTCTAGGACAGGGGACTACTCTGGGGCCAACGTCCTGACTTTC

J gene: TRBJ2-5
V gene: TRBV4-2
clone size: -
D gene: TRBD2
CDR3 protein: CASSQTSGGAPYQETQYF
CDR3 DNA: TGTGCCAGCAGCCAAACTAGCGGGGGGGCCCCTTACCAAGAGACCCAGTACTTC

J gene: TRBJ1-6
V gene: TRBV19
clone size: many
D gene: -
CDR3 protein: CASREGLNSPLHF
CDR3 DNA: TGTGCCAGTAGAGAGGGTCTTAATTCACCCCTCCACTTT

J gene: TRBJ1-5
V gene: TRBV20-1
clone size: -
D gene: -
CDR3 protein: CSVAAFDQPQHF
CDR3 DNA: TGCAGTGTTGCGGCTTTCGATCAGCCCCAGCATTTT

J gene: TRBJ2-7
V gene: TRBV20-1
clone size: few
D gene: TRBD1
CDR3 protein: CSASGTGTTYEQYF
CDR3 DNA: TGCAGTGCTTCCGGGACAGGGACGACCTACGAGCAGTACTTC

J gene: TRBJ2-7
V gene: TRBV12-3/TRBV12-4
clone size: few
D gene: -
CDR3 protein: CASSPNGASSYEQYF
CDR3 DNA: TGTGCCAGCAGTCCCAACGGGGCGAGCTCCTACGAGCAGTACTTC

J gene: TRBJ1-2
V gene: TRBV12-3/TRBV12-4
clone size: once
D gene: TRBD1
CDR3 protein: CASSPRVPGQGLYGYTF
CDR3 DNA: TGTGCCAGCTCACCCCGGGTCCCAGGACAGGGGCTTTATGGCTACACCTTC

J gene: TRBJ2-2
V gene: TRBV2
clone size: many
D gene: -
CDR3 protein: CASSDKAVITGELFF
CDR3 DNA: TGTGCCAGCAGTGATAAGGCGGTAATCACCGGGGAGCTGTTTTTT

J gene: TRBJ1-1
V gene: TRBV30
clone size: few
D gene: -
CDR3 protein: CAWSTPRSGTEAFF
CDR3 DNA: TGTGCCTGGAGTACTCCGAGGTCCGGCACTGAAGCTTTCTTT

J gene: TRBJ1-5
V gene: TRBV2
clone size: many
D gene: -
CDR3 protein: CASSAEDLYNQPQHF
CDR3 DNA: TGTGCCAGCAGCGCCGAGGACCTTTACAATCAGCCCCAGCATTTT

J gene: TRBJ1-1
V gene: TRBV29-1
clone size: -
D gene: -
CDR3 protein: CSYRTPNTEAFF
CDR3 DNA: TGCAGCTACCGGACACCGAACACTGAAGCTTTCTTT

J gene: TRBJ2-5
V gene: TRBV11-2
clone size: many
D gene: -
CDR3 protein: CASSLAAPRRTQYF
CDR3 DNA: TGTGCCAGCAGCTTAGCTGCACCCAGGCGGACCCAGTACTTC

J gene: TRBJ2-1
V gene: TRBV7-3
clone size: -
D gene: TRBD2
CDR3 protein: CASSLKAGGGNEQFF
CDR3 DNA: TGTGCCAGCAGCTTAAAAGCCGGGGGGGGAAATGAGCAGTTCTTC

J gene: TRBJ2-5
V gene: TRBV7-8
clone size: once
D gene: -
CDR3 protein: CASSLVPGIGETQYF
CDR3 DNA: TGTGCCAGCAGCTTAGTCCCGGGGATAGGGGAGACCCAGTACTTC

J gene: TRBJ2-7
V gene: TRBV5-8
clone size: -
D gene: TRBD2
CDR3 protein: CASSLAPAGEHEQYF
CDR3 DNA: TGCGCCAGCAGCTTGGCCCCAGCGGGAGAACACGAGCAGTACTTC

J gene: TRBJ1-4
V gene: TRBV7-2
clone size: -
D gene: -
CDR3 protein: CASSSRGVEKLFF
CDR3 DNA: TGTGCCAGCAGCTCTAGGGGGGTGGAAAAACTGTTTTTT

J gene: TRBJ1-1
V gene: TRBV10-3
clone size: many
D gene: -
CDR3 protein: CAISDPVHTEAFF
CDR3 DNA: TGTGCCATCAGTGACCCGGTCCACACTGAAGCTTTCTTT

J gene: TRBJ1-4
V gene: TRBV2
clone size: many
D gene: -
CDR3 protein: CASSETTNEKLFF
CDR3 DNA: TGTGCCAGCAGTGAGACAACTAATGAAAAACTGTTTTTT